A few counts support the clone carrying this T cell receptor beta chain. This record comes from a study of OX40 agonist ivuxolimab in advanced cancers. Study overall: Every 2 weeks, patients received ivuxolimab intravenously, dosed at 0.01 to 10 mg/kg.

Libraries were prepared by immunoSEQ multiplex PCR; TCRdb keeps only in-frame clonotypes and omits some of them. The data contain 35,000 to 40,000 clones, 70% to 90% of them singletons. The starting material was CD4+ or CD8+ T cells sorted from blood, obtained in a trial of the OX40 agonist ivuxolimab. The TCR was taken from an adult with an advanced solid tumor such as melanoma, head and neck, liver or kidney cancer.

This CDR3 reads CASSSTGLETQYF. The DNA for the CDR3 is TGTGCCAGCAGCTCGACAGGGTTAGAGACCCAGTACTTC. The V and J genes are TRBV6-6 and TRBJ2-5; TRBD1 matches 7 bases. The V gene end was trimmed by 6 bases and the J gene end by 4 bases; junction bases not matched to a gene: 5. CDR1 is MNHNY and CDR2 is SVGAGI in the germline V gene (reference sequence). This CDR3 region has 13 residues.